The 25 T cell receptor beta chains below come from one sample, sequenced in a study of blood T cell repertoires in COVID-19 (TCRdb year 2020). Library construction relied on the immunoSEQ multiplex PCR assay. The table was pulled from immuneACCESS by TCRdb, which kept in-frame rearrangements only. Such tables lose some clones; where checked, under half of the loss comes from unresolved V genes, and the rest has no known cause. A total of 85,000 to 120,000 clones appear in this sample, 80% to 95% of them only once. In total, the top ten clones hold roughly 1.9% of the sample. Material for sequencing was peripheral blood. The receptor set was obtained from a woman aged 45-60 years with COVID-19, enrolled during active disease.

The rearrangement uses TRBV11-3 and TRBJ1-4; no firm D call. V lost 4 bases, J lost 10 bases, and 13 bases lay in between. The germline CDR1 and CDR2 sequences are SGHNT and YENEEA. The CDR3 extends over 13 amino acids. The chain's CDR3 is CASSSGGYGKLFF. CDR3 coding DNA: TGTGCCAGCAGCTCCGGAGGCTACGGAAAACTGTTTTTT.

Only one count was recorded for this clone. This rearrangement joins TRBV12-3 or TRBV12-4 to TRBJ1-5; TRBD1 is a possible D gene (5 bases). The CDR3 totals 13 residues. V lost 6 bases to trimming and J lost 6 bases, with 12 bases between them. The CDR3 reads CASSHGGGQPQHF. DNA of the CDR3: TGTGCCAGCAGCCACGGGGGGGGTCAGCCCCAGCATTTT.

CDR3 nucleotides: TGTGCCAGCACAATGACAGGGGGCGGCTACACCTTC. Protein: CASTMTGGGYTF. V and J are TRBV6-5 and TRBJ1-2, with 10 bases that match TRBD1. CDR1 MNHEY and CDR2 SVGAGI come from the germline V gene. The CDR3 covers 12 residues. V lost 7 bases, J lost 8 bases, and 4 bases stayed unmatched.

J is TRBJ2-3 and V is TRBV19; tentatively, D is TRBD2 (6 bases). V was trimmed by 2 bases and J by 6 bases, leaving 15 bases between them. Germline V gene data show CDR1 as LNHDA and CDR2 as SQIVND (reference sequence). CDR3 length equals 15 residues. CDR3 nucleotide sequence: TGTGCCAGTAGTATAAGGATGGGGACTCCCGATACGCAGTATTTT. Translation: CASSIRMGTPDTQYF.

This clone was seen a handful of times. CDR3 DNA: TGTGCCAGTCAAATCAAAGAGACCCAGTACTTC. This encodes CASQIKETQYF. This chain uses TRBV6-6 with TRBJ2-5, with D unresolved. The CDR3 sequence is 11 residues long. Trimming pared 9 bases from V and 3 bases from J, leaving 8 bases between. Germline lookup yields CDR1 MNHNY and CDR2 SVGAGI (reference sequence).

This sequence joins TRBV28 and TRBJ1-3, with a possible D match to TRBD1 (5 bases). V was trimmed by 3 bases and J by 2 bases, leaving 11 bases between them. Germline V lookup: CDR1 MDHEN, CDR2 SYDVKM. The CDR3 spans 15 residues. CDR3: CASSFRVFAGNTIYF. The CDR3 DNA follows: TGTGCCAGCAGTTTCAGGGTTTTCGCTGGAAACACCATATATTTT.

The genes are TRBV3-1 (or the pseudogene TRBV3-2) and TRBJ2-3; weak D call: TRBD1 (5 bases). V lost 3 bases, J lost 2 bases, and 9 bases lay in between. The CDR3 length is 14 residues. In germline, CDR1 is LGHDT, CDR2 YNNKEL (reference sequence). The DNA of the CDR3 is TGTGCCAGCAGCCATAGGGGTCTCACAGATACGCAGTATTTT. Protein product: CASSHRGLTDTQYF.

The genes are TRBV30 and TRBJ1-1; possible D gene TRBD1, 5 bases. In germline, CDR1 is GTSNPN, CDR2 SVGIG (reference sequence). The V end was cut by 4 bases, the J end by 0 bases, with 15 bases between. The CDR3 runs to 15 residues. Here the CDR3 DNA reads TGTGCCTGGAATATCTTAGGCAGGGTGAACACTGAAGCTTTCTTT. Translating gives CAWNILGRVNTEAFF.

The gene calls are TRBV5-8 and TRBJ2-2; TRBD1 aligns across 7 bases. Germline lookup yields CDR1 SGHTS and CDR2 YDEGEE. Trimming at V came to 5 bases and at J to 2 bases, leaving 6 bases not matched to a gene. This CDR3 comprises 15 residues. Here the CDR3 reads CASRQGQLNTGELFF. The CDR3, as DNA: TGTGCCAGCAGGCAGGGACAGCTTAACACCGGGGAGCTGTTTTTT.

This chain uses TRBV4-1 with TRBJ2-2, with a tentative D call TRBD1 (6 bases). Deletions cut 0 bases from V and 3 bases from J, with 11 bases between. Germline V gene sequence: CDR1 MGHRA, CDR2 YSYEKL. This CDR3 is 16 amino acids long. The CDR3 reads CASSQERTVHTGELFF. Written as DNA, the CDR3 is TGCGCCAGCAGCCAAGAGCGGACAGTACACACCGGGGAGCTGTTTTTT.

The V gene is TRBV7-9, the J gene TRBJ2-3; 7 bases align to TRBD2. This CDR3 spans 16 amino acids. Germline V gene data show CDR1 as SEHNR and CDR2 as FQNEAQ (reference sequence). The junction had 9 bases not matched to a gene; V was cut back by 5 bases and J by 1 base. CDR3 loop: CASSLPGGRGTDTQYF. The CDR3 DNA follows: TGTGCCAGCAGCCTTCCGGGGGGACGCGGCACAGATACGCAGTATTTT.

The chain uses TRBV3-1 (or the pseudogene TRBV3-2) and TRBJ1-1; D unclear. Per the germline V gene, CDR1 is LGHDT and CDR2 is YNNKEL (reference sequence). The CDR3 runs 14 residues. The V gene lost 5 bases and the J gene lost 4 bases, with 14 bases spanning the gap. The DNA for the CDR3 is TGTGCCAGCAGCAGAGGAACCGCCCGCACTGAAGCTTTCTTT. Encoded protein: CASSRGTARTEAFF.

The chain's CDR3 is CASSQDGQGRTDTQYF. The CDR3 DNA reads as TGTGCCAGCAGCCAAGATGGGCAGGGTCGCACAGATACGCAGTATTTT. J is TRBJ2-3 and V is TRBV3-1 (or the pseudogene TRBV3-2); the D gene is possibly TRBD1 (5 bases). Germline values: CDR1 LGHDT, CDR2 YNNKEL (reference sequence). Trimming took 0 bases from V and 1 from J, leaving 11 bases between them. The CDR3 contains 16 residues.

The chain carries TRBV14 and TRBJ1-2; D may be TRBD1 (6 bases). Germline V gene sequence: CDR1 SGHDN, CDR2 FVKESK. CDR3 length equals 13 residues. CDR3 DNA sequence: TGTGCTCGAAAAGGGGGGGGATTCTATGGCTACACCTTC. Amino acids: CARKGGGFYGYTF.

The V gene is TRBV12-5, the J gene TRBJ1-1, with 7 nucleotides matching TRBD1. The V and J ends lost 6 bases and 4 bases, in that order; junction bases with no gene match: 5. This CDR3 has 13 amino acids. Looked up from germline, CDR1 is LGHNT and CDR2 is FRNRAP. CDR3 amino acids: CASGEGAPTEAFF. The CDR3 coding sequence is TGTGCTAGTGGGGAGGGGGCGCCCACTGAAGCTTTCTTT.

The chain joins TRBV7-2 to TRBJ2-7; tentatively, D is TRBD2 (7 bases). CDR1 is SGHTA, CDR2 FQGNSA, per germline. Trimming removed 0 bases from V and 4 bases from J, with 13 bases in between. CDR3 length: 15 residues. The CDR3 region is CASSLAAGAMYEQYF. The CDR3 DNA reads as TGTGCCAGCAGCTTAGCCGCGGGGGCCATGTACGAGCAGTACTTC.

The chain couples TRBV5-1 to TRBJ1-1, with D uncertain. There are 13 residues in the CDR3. In germline, CDR1 is SGHRS, CDR2 YFSETQ. Trimming removed 0 bases from V and 6 bases from J, with 9 bases in between. This CDR3 is CASSLATNAEAFF. The CDR3 DNA sequence: TGCGCCAGCAGCTTGGCGACTAATGCTGAAGCTTTCTTT.

This chain links TRBV12-3 or TRBV12-4 with TRBJ1-2; tentative D call: TRBD1 (5 bases). Trimming stripped 5 bases from V and 8 bases from J, with 12 bases between. This CDR3 is 12 amino acids long. This CDR3 reads CASSTRGSGYTF. The CDR3 DNA is TGTGCCAGCAGTACACGGGGGTCCGGCTACACCTTC.

In the case of this clone: Other DNA sequences in the same sample also yield this CDR3. This chain connects TRBV19 to TRBJ1-2; TRBD1 matches 8 bases. The ends lost 6 bases at V and 1 base at J; junction bases unmatched: 7. The CDR3 sequence is 15 residues long. Germline V gene data show CDR1 as LNHDA and CDR2 as SQIVND (reference sequence). This CDR3 reads CASSPGTGGNYGYTF. CDR3 DNA: TGTGCCAGTAGCCCGGGGACAGGAGGTAACTATGGCTACACCTTC.

The chain couples TRBV10-3 to TRBJ1-2, with TRBD1 identical over 9 bases. Trimming cost V 11 bases and J 5 bases; bases outside gene matches: 12. Germline CDR1 ENHRY, CDR2 SYGVKD. CDR3 length equals 14 residues. The CDR3 spells CAVGRDRDLYGYTF. The DNA for the CDR3 is TGTGCCGTCGGCCGGGACAGGGATCTTTATGGCTACACCTTC.

J is TRBJ1-2 and V is TRBV11-2; the match to TRBD1 covers 10 bases. This CDR3 spans 13 amino acids. CDR1 is SGHAT and CDR2 is FQNNGV in the germline V gene. The trim removed 5 bases at V and 6 bases at J, leaving 3 bases unmatched. DNA of the CDR3: TGTGCCAGCAGCCTTGACAGGGGGCATGGCTACACCTTC. It yields the protein CASSLDRGHGYTF.

The chain combines TRBV5-5 with TRBJ2-7; 11 nucleotides agree with TRBD1. The CDR3 length is 16 residues. CDR1 is SGHKS and CDR2 is YYEKEE in the germline V gene (reference sequence). The V segment lost 3 bases and the J segment 3 bases; nucleotides outside the gene matches: 8. The CDR3 DNA follows: TGTGCCAGCAGCTCCCCGGGACAGGGGGACTTCTACGAGCAGTACTTC. As protein: CASSSPGQGDFYEQYF. Filled out from reference TRBV5-5 and TRBJ2-7, the complete variable domain reads DAGVTQSPTHLIKTRGQQVTLRCSPISGHKSVSWYQQVLGQGPQFIFQYYEKEERGRGNFPDRFSARQFPNYSSELNVNALLLGDSALYLCASSSPGQGDFYEQYFGPGTRLTVT.

On this clone: No DNA is shown, since the ends of the CDR3 on it are uncertain; the CDR3 is the one TCRdb lists. CDR3 protein: CYLCGHKVGSPLHF. The chain employs TRBV21-1 and TRBJ1-6; the table gives TRBD1 as D, unverified against the DNA. TRBV21-1 corresponds to a pseudogene. The CDR3 numbers 14 amino acids, ends counted.

The chain employs TRBV2 and TRBJ2-7, with 10 bases identical to TRBD2. CDR3 length: 12 residues. Looked up from germline, CDR1 is SNHLY and CDR2 is FYNNEI. The V gene end was trimmed by 6 bases and the J gene end by 5 bases; junction bases not matched to a gene: 1. This CDR3 is CASRTSGDEQYF. The DNA of the CDR3 is TGTGCCAGCAGAACTAGCGGGGACGAGCAGTACTTC.

The chain is built from TRBV19 and TRBJ1-2, with 7 bases lining up with TRBD1. The CDR3 contains 15 residues. Trimming took 4 bases from V and 6 from J; bases not matched to a gene: 11. The V gene's germline CDR1 is LNHDA and CDR2 SQIVND (reference sequence). The CDR3 reads CASSTWDRRYDGYTF. In DNA form, the CDR3 reads TGTGCCAGTAGTACATGGGACAGACGGTACGATGGCTACACCTTC.